This T cell receptor beta chain was obtained from a study of blood T cell repertoires in COVID-19. With respect to this clone: In the same sample, other DNA sequences code for this CDR3.

Clones were sequenced by immunoSEQ multiplex PCR, and TCRdb holds only the in-frame ones, with some missing. Of roughly 370,000 clones listed, about 87% are singletons. Trimming took 1 base from V and 6 from J, leaving 6 bases between them. Germline V gene lookup returns CDR1 LGHDT and CDR2 YNNKEL (reference sequence). The CDR3 has 13 residues. V usage is TRBV3-1 (or the pseudogene TRBV3-2) and J usage is TRBJ2-2, with unresolved D. This clonotype was obtained from a woman aged 45-65 years who had recovered from COVID-19. Sequencing input: PBMCs or T cells enriched from blood (not recorded which). In DNA form, the CDR3 reads TGTGCCAGCAGCCAAGGGCTCCCCGGGGAGCTGTTTTTT. The encoded protein is CASSQGLPGELFF.